The present entry profiles one T cell receptor (beta chain) with its context. This specimen comes from a study of blood T cells in healthy people across ages. Study information: Capture via template switching afforded approximately one barcoded beta molecule per two T cells.

For the second PCR, which ran for 7 to 11 cycles, a sample-barcoded 5' primer and a J-beta primer mix were used. In TCRdb, the 5' RACE reads were re-called with MiXCR into one record per CDR3 protein. This table holds approximately 1,700,000 distinct CDR3 sequences, 35% to 50% found once. Trimming cost V 4 bases and J 0 bases; bases outside gene matches: 7. Germline loops: CDR1 DFQATT, CDR2 SNEGSKA (reference sequence). CDR3 length equals 17 residues. The source is a human donor in good health. The chain couples TRBV20-1 to TRBJ2-1; 12 positions match TRBD2. Input material: blood. CDR3 DNA: TGCAGTGCTATCGCTAGCGGGGGGGAAAGCTCCTACAATGAGCAGTTCTTC. Translating it yields CSAIASGGESSYNEQFF.